Presented here are 30 T cell receptor beta chains from one specimen sequenced in a study of human T cells and chemical hapten exposure. TCRdb itself ran the RACE reads through MiXCR, one entry per CDR3 protein. The sample holds under 300,000 distinct CDR3 sequences, 7.7% seen once. As to time point: pre-sensitization, week 0. The treatment was: therapeutic diphenylcyclopropenone sensitization with weekly scalp DPC. The specimen comprised whole blood, sampled in connection with sensitization to the hapten diphenylcyclopropenone (DPC). These receptors all come from a man aged 18 to 29 with alopecia areata. Some clones in this sample may be carry-over from other donors' samples.

This clonotype was counted many times. The rearrangement uses TRBV7-9 and TRBJ2-7, with 8 bases lining up with TRBD2. CDR3 length: 17 amino acids. Per germline, CDR1 SEHNR and CDR2 FQNEAQ (reference sequence). With V trimmed by 5 bases and J by 2 bases, 14 bases remained unmatched. The CDR3 reads CASSPMSSGGPTYEQYF. The CDR3 DNA sequence: TGTGCCAGCAGCCCGATGTCCAGCGGGGGTCCCACCTACGAGCAGTACTTC.

The rearrangement joins TRBV9 to TRBJ1-1; TRBD1 is a possible D gene (6 bases). Per germline, CDR1 SGDLS and CDR2 YYNGEE. V lost 0 bases and J 6 bases, leaving 9 bases between the germline ends. This CDR3 spans 13 amino acids. The DNA of the CDR3 is TGTGCCAGCAGCGTAGTGGAGGGGGCTGAAGCTTTCTTT. Protein product: CASSVVEGAEAFF.

The table lists this clonotype with many counts. J is TRBJ2-7 and V is TRBV21-1; the table's TRBD2 call for D was not verified on the DNA. TRBV21-1 is termed a pseudogene. The CDR3 extends over 19 amino acids. The DNA for the CDR3 is TGTGCCAGCAGCAAAAGTGGGGATAAGGGCAGTTCCTTTTCCTACGAGCAGTACGTC. It codes for CASSKSGDKGSSFSYEQYV.

Ten or more counts support this clonotype. The chain has TRBV12-3 or TRBV12-4 and TRBJ1-5; D unclear. Trimming took 6 bases from V and 0 from J, leaving 6 bases between them. This CDR3 comprises 13 residues. CDR3 nucleotides: TGTGCCAGCAGCTTACATAGCAATCAGCCCCAGCATTTT. This gives the protein CASSLHSNQPQHF.

This clonotype turned up a few times. The rearrangement joins TRBV4-2 to TRBJ1-4; no clear D. Trimming pared 0 bases from V and 9 bases from J, leaving 11 bases between. This CDR3 region has 14 residues. Germline V CDR1 and CDR2: LGHNA, YNFKEQ. The CDR3 DNA sequence: TGTGCCAGCAGCCAAGATCAGGCAGACAAAAAACTGTTTTTT. This codes for CASSQDQADKKLFF.

This clonotype was picked up many times. This chain connects TRBV5-1 to TRBJ1-5; maybe TRBD1 (6 bases). Trimming cost V 2 bases and J 6 bases, with 15 bases left between them. The length of the CDR3 is 15 residues. The germline gives CDR1 SGHRS, CDR2 YFSETQ. The CDR3 loop reads CASSLDTGIGQPQHF. The CDR3 nucleotides read TGCGCCAGCAGCTTAGATACAGGGATAGGTCAGCCCCAGCATTTT.

This clonotype appeared a few times. This chain uses TRBV5-6 with TRBJ1-4, with D hard to call. Germline loops: CDR1 SGHDT, CDR2 YYEEEE. This CDR3 contains 16 residues. V lost 2 bases and J 5 bases, leaving 16 bases between the germline ends. This CDR3 reads CASSFFSARSNEKLFF. CDR3 coding DNA: TGTGCCAGCAGCTTCTTCTCAGCACGATCAAATGAAAAACTGTTTTTT.

This clonotype has only a few counts. The chain carries TRBV20-1 and TRBJ1-2; TRBD1 might be the D (6 bases). The CDR3 runs 14 residues. Germline V gene sequence: CDR1 DFQATT, CDR2 SNEGSKA (reference sequence). V shed 4 bases and J shed 9 bases, with 21 bases lying between them. The CDR3 here is CSATIRLQGTSYTF. The CDR3 bases are TGCAGTGCTACGATACGTCTCCAGGGGACGAGCTACACCTTC.

The V call is TRBV29-1, the J call TRBJ2-1; 8 bases match TRBD1. Germline V gives CDR1 SQVTM, CDR2 ANQGSEA. The CDR3 spans 12 residues. V was pared by 6 bases and J by 7 bases, with 5 bases of the junction left unmatched. DNA for the CDR3: TGCAGCGTAGAGGACAGGGCAAATGAGCAGTTCTTC. Its protein is CSVEDRANEQFF.

CDR3 region: CASSEFWPLSTDTQYF. In DNA form, the CDR3 reads TGTGCCAGCAGTGAATTTTGGCCCCTTAGCACAGATACGCAGTATTTT. This sequence joins TRBV6-1 and TRBJ2-3, with unresolved D. Trimming took off 2 bases at V and 0 bases at J, with 12 bases between the two ends. This CDR3 spans 16 amino acids. The germline gives CDR1 MNHNS, CDR2 SASEGT.

This clonotype was counted between two and nine times. The chain joins TRBV6-5 to TRBJ1-1; possibly TRBD1 for D (5 bases). V was clipped by 2 bases and J by 3 bases, with 13 bases between them. Germline V gene sequence: CDR1 MNHEY, CDR2 SVGAGI. The length of the CDR3 is 15 residues. CDR3 DNA: TGTGCCAGCAGTTACGGGGGGAACTCCCACACTGAAGCTTTCTTT. Encoded protein: CASSYGGNSHTEAFF.

The rearrangement links TRBV6-5 to TRBJ2-2, with a weak D call TRBD1 (5 bases). Germline values: CDR1 MNHEY, CDR2 SVGAGI. Trimming took off 0 bases at V and 7 bases at J, with 12 bases between the two ends. The CDR3 loop spans 15 amino acids. The CDR3 DNA follows: TGTGCCAGCAGTTACTCACCAGGGTACAGCGGGGAGCTGTTTTTT. Protein product: CASSYSPGYSGELFF.

The genes are TRBV28 and TRBJ2-7; D unclear. CDR3 length equals 13 residues. Germline lookup yields CDR1 MDHEN and CDR2 SYDVKM. Trimming shortened V by 7 bases and J by 2 bases, and 12 bases separated the two germline ends. The CDR3 DNA sequence: TGTGCCAGCAATAGGAGTCCTACCTACGAGCAGTACTTC. Translation gives CASNRSPTYEQYF.

This chain connects TRBV21-1 to TRBJ2-7; TRBD1 is taken as the D call from the table, unchecked against the DNA. TRBV21-1 is termed a pseudogene. This CDR3 is 15 amino acids long. The CDR3 coding sequence is TGTGCCAGCAGCAAAGAACAGGGGGCCTTCTACGAGCAGTACGTC. This sequence encodes CASSKEQGAFYEQYV.

The chain carries TRBV7-9 and TRBJ2-1, with 7 bases lining up with TRBD1. Germline assignment: CDR1 SEHNR and CDR2 FQNEAQ (reference sequence). CDR3 length equals 17 residues. The junction had 10 bases not matched to a gene; V was cut back by 4 bases and J by 1 base. This CDR3 reads CASSSPTTGPSYNEQFF. In nucleotides, the CDR3 is TGTGCCAGCAGCTCACCGACGACAGGGCCTTCCTACAATGAGCAGTTCTTC. The full variable domain, completed using reference TRBV7-9 and TRBJ2-1, is DTGVSQNPRHKITKRGQNVTFRCDPISEHNRLYWYRQTLGQGPEFLTYFQNEAQLEKSRLLSDRFSAERPKGSFSTLEIQRTEQGDSAMYLCASSSPTTGPSYNEQFFGPGTRLTVL.

This clonotype was counted at least ten times. This chain links TRBV7-9 with TRBJ2-3; D is undetermined. CDR1 and CDR2 (germline): SEHNR, FQNEAQ (reference sequence). V lost 6 bases, J lost 2 bases, and 12 bases lay in between. The CDR3 covers 14 residues. The CDR3 sequence is CASRLDPYTDTQYF. The CDR3 DNA sequence: TGTGCCAGCAGACTGGACCCCTACACAGATACGCAGTATTTT.

J is TRBJ2-7 and V is TRBV11-2; D uncertain. This CDR3 region has 15 residues. Trimming stripped 0 bases from V and 0 bases from J, with 9 bases between. Germline CDR1 reads SGHAT; CDR2 reads FQNNGV. The DNA for the CDR3 is TGTGCCAGCAGCTTAGATCTGGTCGCCTCCTACGAGCAGTACTTC. Translation gives CASSLDLVASYEQYF.

The J gene is TRBJ2-5, the V gene TRBV7-2; TRBD2 might be the D (5 bases). Trimming left V 1 base short and J 5 bases short, with 11 bases between. Germline CDR1 is SGHTA and CDR2 is FQGNSA. CDR3 length: 14 residues. The CDR3 DNA sequence: TGTGCCAGCAGCTTAGTTGGAGGATGGGAGACCCAGTACTTC. The encoded protein is CASSLVGGWETQYF.

This clonotype was observed many times. V gene TRBV10-2 combines with J gene TRBJ2-7; D not certain. V lost 11 bases and J lost 3, with 17 bases in between. Germline CDR1 WSHSY, CDR2 SAAADI. This CDR3 has 13 amino acids. CDR3: CAGSPGLGYEQYF. As DNA, the CDR3 is TGCGCCGGCTCGCCGGGTCTAGGCTACGAGCAGTACTTC.

By share, this clonotype ranks as medium-sized (0.01 to 0.1%). The chain employs TRBV5-1 and TRBJ2-3, with D unresolved. Germline CDR1 and CDR2: SGHRS and YFSETQ. This CDR3 contains 13 residues. The V end was cut by 1 base, the J end by 2 bases, with 5 bases between. The chain's CDR3 is CASSLFPTDTQYF. CDR3 DNA sequence: TGCGCCAGCAGCTTGTTCCCCACAGATACGCAGTATTTT.

This clonotype was seen a few times. The chain carries TRBV9 and TRBJ1-5; D is unresolved. Germline V gene data show CDR1 as SGDLS and CDR2 as YYNGEE. The CDR3 runs 15 residues. Trimming cost V 4 bases and J 0 bases, with 11 bases left between them. CDR3 protein: CASSTAPDSNQPQHF. CDR3 nucleotides: TGTGCCAGCAGCACCGCCCCCGATAGCAATCAGCCCCAGCATTTT.

In its sample, this clonotype was seen a few times. The chain employs TRBV6-2 or TRBV6-3 and TRBJ1-2; D is uncertain. The V gene lost 0 bases and the J gene lost 4 bases, with 12 bases spanning the gap. From germline, CDR1 is MNHEY and CDR2 SVGEGT. The CDR3 runs to 15 residues. The CDR3 here is CASSYSSAAFYGYTF. CDR3 sequence (DNA): TGTGCCAGCAGTTACTCGAGTGCAGCATTCTATGGCTACACCTTC.

This clonotype showed up many times. The chain uses TRBV5-5 and TRBJ2-1, with D tentatively TRBD1 or TRBD2 (5 bases each). This CDR3 has 18 amino acids. Trimming took off 6 bases at V and 0 bases at J, with 22 bases between the two ends. CDR1 and CDR2 from the germline V gene are SGHKS and YYEKEE (reference sequence). CDR3 DNA: TGTGCCAGCACCGCCAGGACGGGGCCGCTACTCTCCTACAATGAGCAGTTCTTC. Translated, it gives CASTARTGPLLSYNEQFF.

V is TRBV7-2 and J is TRBJ2-7; D perhaps matches TRBD1 (6 bases). Per the germline V gene, CDR1 is SGHTA and CDR2 is FQGNSA. The CDR3 spans 14 residues. Trimming removed 1 base from V and 5 bases from J, with 12 bases in between. The CDR3 reads CASSLGAGADEQYV. Here the CDR3 DNA reads TGTGCCAGCAGCTTAGGGGCAGGGGCGGACGAGCAGTACGTC.

This chain uses TRBV7-8 with TRBJ2-3, with TRBD2 matching 11 bases. Per the germline V gene, CDR1 is SGHVS and CDR2 is FQNEAQ. This CDR3 contains 15 residues. Trimming at V came to 3 bases and at J to 4 bases, leaving 3 bases not matched to a gene. CDR3 sequence reads: CASSFSGGAADTQYF. The CDR3 nucleotides are TGTGCCAGCAGCTTTAGCGGGGGGGCTGCAGATACGCAGTATTTT.

The chain uses TRBV20-1 and TRBJ2-5, with D possibly being TRBD2 (5 bases). The V and J ends lost 0 bases and 0 bases respectively, with 11 bases between them. The germline gives CDR1 DFQATT, CDR2 SNEGSKA (reference sequence). The CDR3 sequence is 15 residues long. CDR3 in amino acids: CSARDPTDYQETQYF. DNA for the CDR3: TGCAGTGCTAGAGATCCCACGGACTACCAAGAGACCCAGTACTTC.

This rearrangement joins TRBV2 to TRBJ2-1; TRBD2 matches at 15 bases. V gave up 6 bases and J gave up 15 bases; unmatched junction bases: 6. The CDR3 loop spans 13 amino acids. The germline V gene has CDR1 SNHLY and CDR2 FYNNEI. Here the CDR3 DNA reads TGTGCCAGCAGCTGGACTAGCGGGGGGGCCCCGTTCTTC. As protein: CASSWTSGGAPFF.

This clonotype was found many times. The V gene is TRBV27, the J gene TRBJ2-2, with TRBD2 matching 10 bases. The length of the CDR3 is 19 residues. Germline V gives CDR1 MNHEY, CDR2 SMNVEV (reference sequence). The V segment lost 2 bases and the J segment 6 bases; nucleotides outside the gene matches: 15. The CDR3 loop reads CASSLRIVLLAGEAGELFF. CDR3 DNA: TGTGCCAGCAGTTTAAGAATTGTGCTGCTAGCGGGGGAGGCCGGGGAGCTGTTTTTT.

Only a few counts were recorded for this clonotype. The V gene is TRBV6-6, the J gene TRBJ2-3; 9 nucleotides align to TRBD1. This CDR3 region has 18 residues. In germline, CDR1 is MNHNY, CDR2 SVGAGI (reference sequence). V shed 5 bases and J 0 bases; nucleotides not matched to a gene: 12. CDR3 bases: TGTGCCAGCAGTCGTAGCCCCCGGACAGGGGTTAGCACAGATACGCAGTATTTT. Its translation is CASSRSPRTGVSTDTQYF.

The chain is built from TRBV7-9 and TRBJ1-1, with TRBD1 matching over 7 bases. The CDR3 contains 15 residues. V lost 5 bases to trimming and J lost 2 bases; unmatched junction nucleotides: 8. Germline CDR1 reads SEHNR; CDR2 reads FQNEAQ (reference sequence). CDR3 sequence reads: CASSDRTGSNTEAFF. CDR3 bases: TGTGCCAGCAGCGACCGGACAGGTTCAAACACTGAAGCTTTCTTT. Using reference TRBV7-9 and TRBJ1-1 for the parts outside the CDR3, the full variable domain is DTGVSQNPRHKITKRGQNVTFRCDPISEHNRLYWYRQTLGQGPEFLTYFQNEAQLEKSRLLSDRFSAERPKGSFSTLEIQRTEQGDSAMYLCASSDRTGSNTEAFFGQGTRLTVV.